The 24 T cell receptor beta chains presented below share a single source sample, sequenced in a study of shared clonotypes between healthy human individuals. It was CD45RO-negative cells, positively selected for CCR7, that made up naive CD8 cells, with terminally differentiated effector memory CD45RA+ cells excluded. Clones were read by immunoSEQ multiplex PCR, and TCRdb kept only the in-frame ones, dropping some. This sample yields around 2.1 million clones, of which 93% are seen a single time; 1.5% to 2% belongs to the top ten. Sequencing was performed on naive CD8+ T cells from PBMCs. The receptors were sampled from a man younger than 35 in good health. Some clones in this sample may be carry-over from other donors' samples.

The chain combines TRBV21-1 with TRBJ2-3; the DNA was not compared with TRBD2, the D call given in the table. TRBV21-1 constitutes a pseudogene. This CDR3 is 17 amino acids long. Here the CDR3 reads CASSTRLADGDSDTQYF. CDR3 DNA: TGTGCCAGCAGCACCCGACTAGCGGACGGAGATTCAGATACGCAGTATTTT.

This sequence joins TRBV10-3 and TRBJ2-2; TRBD1 is a possible D gene (5 bases). Deletions cut 9 bases from V and 2 bases from J, with 25 bases between. CDR3 length equals 18 residues. Germline V gene data show CDR1 as ENHRY and CDR2 as SYGVKD. CDR3 nucleotides: TGTGCCATTACCATCTCCCCACCAGACAGAGTAAACACCGGGGAGCTGTTTTTT. Protein product: CAITISPPDRVNTGELFF.

V and J are TRBV14 and TRBJ2-3; unclear D gene. CDR1 is SGHDN and CDR2 is FVKESK in the germline V gene. This CDR3 has 14 amino acids. The V and J ends lost 6 bases and 10 bases respectively, with 20 bases between them. CDR3 bases: TGTGCCAGCAGTCGGGCCCCCACACGCCTCGCGCAGTATTTT. Its protein is CASSRAPTRLAQYF.

The chain carries TRBV19 and TRBJ1-5, with D uncertain. Germline V gene sequence: CDR1 LNHDA, CDR2 SQIVND (reference sequence). V was trimmed by 3 bases and J by 0 bases, leaving 9 bases between them. The CDR3 runs to 15 residues. The CDR3 here is CASSISPYSNQPQHF. DNA of the CDR3: TGTGCCAGTAGTATCAGTCCATATAGCAATCAGCCCCAGCATTTT.

This chain connects TRBV2 to TRBJ2-1; 8 positions agree with TRBD2. Germline V CDR1 and CDR2: SNHLY, FYNNEI. The J segment lost 9 bases and the V segment lost 0 bases, leaving 22 bases of the junction unmatched. This CDR3 contains 20 residues. CDR3 nucleotide sequence: TGTGCCAGCAGTGAAGCTCACGCGACACGGGAGGGGTCCTCGGGTGGTGAGCAGTTCTTC. Translating it yields CASSEAHATREGSSGGEQFF.

Of note for this clone: At the DNA level, this CDR3 is encoded by other sequences in the same sample as well. This chain connects TRBV4-1 to TRBJ2-7, with TRBD2 as a possible D gene (5 bases). The CDR3 is 15 amino acids. Germline CDR1 MGHRA, CDR2 YSYEKL. Trimming removed 1 base at V and 3 bases at J, with 13 bases between. Written as DNA, the CDR3 is TGCGCCAGCAGCCAAGTGGACGGGAAAGGCTACGAGCAGTACTTC. This translates into CASSQVDGKGYEQYF.

The rearrangement uses TRBV7-9 and TRBJ1-2; 9 bases line up with TRBD1. Germline-derived CDR1 and CDR2 are SEHNR and FQNEAQ (reference sequence). The V and J ends lost 5 bases and 6 bases, in that order; junction bases with no gene match: 7. The CDR3 totals 14 residues. This CDR3 is CASSPEGDRDGYTF. The DNA for the CDR3 is TGTGCCAGCAGCCCCGAGGGGGACAGGGATGGCTACACCTTC.

This clone was detected once. The chain has TRBV28 and TRBJ2-1; TRBD2 might be the D (6 bases). CDR3 length equals 15 residues. Germline assignment: CDR1 MDHEN and CDR2 SYDVKM. V was cut by 1 base and J by 2 bases, with 9 bases left in between. The CDR3 loop reads CASSLSPGAYNEQFF. The CDR3 DNA is TGTGCCAGCAGTTTATCCCCGGGGGCCTACAATGAGCAGTTCTTC.

This sequence joins TRBV19 and TRBJ1-1, with TRBD1 identical over 7 bases. CDR3 size: 15 residues. Trimming cost V 5 bases and J 4 bases; bases outside gene matches: 10. Germline CDR1 LNHDA, CDR2 SQIVND (reference sequence). Here the CDR3 DNA reads TGTGCCAGTAGTTCGCGACAGGGAGGATTCACTGAAGCTTTCTTT. The encoded protein is CASSSRQGGFTEAFF. Together with reference TRBV19 and TRBJ1-1, the CDR3 gives the full variable domain: DGGITQSPKYLFRKEGQNVTLSCEQNLNHDAMYWYRQDPGQGLRLIYYSQIVNDFQKGDIAEGYSVSREKKESFPLTVTSAQKNPTAFYLCASSSRQGGFTEAFFGQGTRLTVV.

The CDR3 sequence: CASSLGAEGMTQYF. DNA of the CDR3: TGTGCCAGCAGCTTGGGAGCGGAGGGGATGACCCAGTACTTC. The chain links TRBV5-6 to TRBJ2-5, with D perhaps matching TRBD2 (6 bases). The germline gives CDR1 SGHDT, CDR2 YYEEEE. V gave up 0 bases and J gave up 7 bases, with 13 bases separating them. CDR3 length: 14 amino acids.

The chain couples TRBV19 to TRBJ2-7; 9 bases are a match to TRBD2. Losses at the gene ends were 3 bases for V and 13 bases for J; bases not matched to a gene: 13. The germline gives CDR1 LNHDA, CDR2 SQIVND (reference sequence). This CDR3 is built from 14 residues. CDR3 nucleotides: TGTGCCAGTAGTATTTCGGCTAGCGGGAAGACGACCTACTTC. Translating gives CASSISASGKTTYF.

This sequence joins TRBV7-6 and TRBJ2-7, with D possibly TRBD2 on 6 matching bases. The CDR3 contains 14 residues. Germline V gene data show CDR1 as SGHVS and CDR2 as FNYEAQ. Trimming removed 6 bases from V and 0 bases from J, with 12 bases in between. This CDR3 is CASRPGLSSYEQYF. The CDR3 DNA is TGTGCCAGCAGGCCGGGACTGAGCTCCTACGAGCAGTACTTC.

The genes are TRBV6-5 and TRBJ1-5, with a tentative D call TRBD1 (6 bases). V lost 6 bases, J lost 7 bases, and 13 bases lay in between. The CDR3 is 13 residues long. Germline lookup yields CDR1 MNHEY and CDR2 SVGAGI. The CDR3 DNA reads as TGTGCCAGCAGAGCAGGGGAGGAGCAGCCCCAGCATTTT. This encodes CASRAGEEQPQHF.

The chain couples TRBV7-8 to TRBJ2-7; 14 bases agree with TRBD2. The CDR3 length is 16 residues. The junction had 5 bases not matched to a gene; V was cut back by 5 bases and J by 2 bases. CDR1 and CDR2 from the germline V gene are SGHVS and FQNEAQ. The CDR3 is CASSMGLAGVAYEQYF. The CDR3 DNA is TGTGCCAGCAGCATGGGACTAGCGGGAGTAGCCTACGAGCAGTACTTC.

The chain employs TRBV6-1 and TRBJ2-2; the D call may be TRBD1 or TRBD2 (5 bases each). This CDR3 contains 17 residues. Germline lookup yields CDR1 MNHNS and CDR2 SASEGT. Trimming pared 4 bases from V and 0 bases from J, leaving 15 bases between. The CDR3 DNA reads as TGTGCCAGCAGTGTGGGTTGGCAGGGAGCGAACACCGGGGAGCTGTTTTTT. Its translation: CASSVGWQGANTGELFF.

This chain uses TRBV9 with TRBJ2-1; tentatively, D is TRBD2 (5 bases). CDR3 size: 19 residues. CDR1 is SGDLS and CDR2 is YYNGEE in the germline V gene. Trimming removed 3 bases from V and 1 base from J, with 23 bases in between. CDR3 in DNA: TGTGCCAGCAGCGGAACCCACTACAGAGGGAAAACTTCCTACAATGAGCAGTTCTTC. Amino acid sequence: CASSGTHYRGKTSYNEQFF.

This chain joins TRBV12-5 and TRBJ2-1; D could derive from TRBD1 or TRBD2 (5 bases each). Between the trimmed V and J ends, which lost 2 bases and 9 bases, there was a span of 8 bases. The CDR3 totals 12 residues. Germline loops: CDR1 LGHNT, CDR2 FRNRAP. DNA for the CDR3: TGTGCTAGTGGTTTGATAGGGACTGAGCAGTTCTTC. This translates into CASGLIGTEQFF.

The table lists this clone with a few counts. The chain couples TRBV6-1 to TRBJ1-2; D is undetermined. In germline, CDR1 is MNHNS, CDR2 SASEGT. With 1 base removed from V and 3 bases from J, the gap between germline ends came to 9 bases. The CDR3 spans 14 residues. The CDR3 nucleotides are TGTGCCAGCAGTGAAGTTCGGGTCGACTATGGCTACACCTTC. This sequence encodes CASSEVRVDYGYTF.

V and J are TRBV18 and TRBJ2-1; TRBD2 matches at 10 bases. J lost 8 bases, V lost 3 bases, and 13 bases had no gene match. CDR1 and CDR2 (germline): KGHSH, LQKENI. CDR3 length: 17 residues. CDR3 bases: TGTGCCAGCTCACCGGCTAGCGGGAGTATTTCGGTGGATGAGCAGTTCTTC. Protein: CASSPASGSISVDEQFF.

With regard to this clone: At the DNA level, this CDR3 is encoded by other sequences in the same sample as well. V gene TRBV11-2 combines with J gene TRBJ1-4; 9 bases align to TRBD1. The CDR3 is 14 residues long. The J segment lost 8 bases and the V segment lost 2 bases, leaving 3 bases of the junction unmatched. Germline assignment: CDR1 SGHAT and CDR2 FQNNGV. Here the CDR3 DNA reads TGTGCCAGCAGCTTATGGACAGGGGAAGAAAAACTGTTTTTT. It codes for CASSLWTGEEKLFF.

This chain links TRBV13 with TRBJ2-7, with D perhaps matching TRBD2 (5 bases). The length of the CDR3 is 14 residues. Trimming removed 4 bases from V and 0 bases from J, with 10 bases in between. Germline CDR1 PRHDT, CDR2 FYEKMQ (reference sequence). CDR3 amino acids: CASSSPRDSYEQYF. CDR3 DNA: TGTGCCAGCAGCTCCCCGAGGGACTCCTACGAGCAGTACTTC.

The chain has TRBV9 and TRBJ2-3; 12 nucleotides align to TRBD2. Germline V gene lookup returns CDR1 SGDLS and CDR2 YYNGEE. Trimming removed 3 bases from V and 4 bases from J; junction bases left unmatched: 9. This CDR3 has 17 residues. This chain's CDR3 is CASSAPLAGGSADTQYF. The DNA of the CDR3 is TGTGCCAGCAGCGCCCCCCTAGCGGGAGGGTCCGCAGATACGCAGTATTTT.

The chain recombines TRBV27 with TRBJ2-2; D gene ambiguous. V was cut by 5 bases and J by 4 bases, with 11 bases left in between. From germline, CDR1 is MNHEY and CDR2 SMNVEV (reference sequence). CDR3 length: 14 residues. The DNA of the CDR3 is TGTGCCAGCAGTAGCTGGTCGGGCACCGGGGAGCTGTTTTTT. Amino acid sequence: CASSSWSGTGELFF.

V and J are TRBV27 and TRBJ1-4; no clear D gene. Germline CDR1 and CDR2: MNHEY and SMNVEV (reference sequence). CDR3 length: 15 residues. V was shortened by 4 bases and J by 3 bases, with 12 bases between the two germline ends. The CDR3 loop is CASSSLPPANEKLFF. The CDR3 region has the DNA TGTGCCAGCAGTTCACTACCCCCGGCTAATGAAAAACTGTTTTTT.